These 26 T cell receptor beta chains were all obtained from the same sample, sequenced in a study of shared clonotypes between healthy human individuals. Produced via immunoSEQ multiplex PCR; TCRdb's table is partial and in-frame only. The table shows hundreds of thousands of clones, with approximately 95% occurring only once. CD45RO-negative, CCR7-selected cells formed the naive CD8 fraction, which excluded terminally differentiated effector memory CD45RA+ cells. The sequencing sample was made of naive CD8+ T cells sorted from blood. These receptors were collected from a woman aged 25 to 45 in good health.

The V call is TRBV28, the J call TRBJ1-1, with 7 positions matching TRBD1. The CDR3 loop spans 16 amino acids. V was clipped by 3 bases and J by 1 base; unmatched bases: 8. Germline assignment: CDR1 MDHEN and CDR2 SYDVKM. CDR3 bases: TGTGCCAGCAGTTTGGTCAGGACAGGAGAGAACACTGAAGCTTTCTTT. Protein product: CASSLVRTGENTEAFF.

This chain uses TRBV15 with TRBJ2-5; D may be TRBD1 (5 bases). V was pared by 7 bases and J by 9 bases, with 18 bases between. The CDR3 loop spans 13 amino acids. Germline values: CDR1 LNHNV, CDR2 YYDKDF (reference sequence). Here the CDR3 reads CATTIQTGPAQYF. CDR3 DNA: TGTGCCACCACCATACAAACAGGCCCAGCCCAGTACTTC.

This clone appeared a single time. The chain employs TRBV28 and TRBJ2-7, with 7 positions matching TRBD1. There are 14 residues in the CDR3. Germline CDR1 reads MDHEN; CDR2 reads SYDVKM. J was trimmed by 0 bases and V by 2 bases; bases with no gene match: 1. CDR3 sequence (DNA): TGTGCCAGCAGTTTACAGGGGGACTCCTACGAGCAGTACTTC. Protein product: CASSLQGDSYEQYF.

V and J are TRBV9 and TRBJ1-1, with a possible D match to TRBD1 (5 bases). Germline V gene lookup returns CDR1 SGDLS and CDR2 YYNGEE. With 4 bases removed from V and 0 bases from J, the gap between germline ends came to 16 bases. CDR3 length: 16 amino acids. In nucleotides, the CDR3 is TGTGCCAGCAGCCCCCGCAAAGGGGCCTTGAACACTGAAGCTTTCTTT. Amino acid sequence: CASSPRKGALNTEAFF.

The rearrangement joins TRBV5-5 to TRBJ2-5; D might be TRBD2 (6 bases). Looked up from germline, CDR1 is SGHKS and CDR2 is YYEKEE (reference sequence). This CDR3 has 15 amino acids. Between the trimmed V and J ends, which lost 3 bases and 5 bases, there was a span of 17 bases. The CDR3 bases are TGTGCCAGCAGCTATACCACGGGACTCCCGGAGACCCAGTACTTC. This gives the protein CASSYTTGLPETQYF.

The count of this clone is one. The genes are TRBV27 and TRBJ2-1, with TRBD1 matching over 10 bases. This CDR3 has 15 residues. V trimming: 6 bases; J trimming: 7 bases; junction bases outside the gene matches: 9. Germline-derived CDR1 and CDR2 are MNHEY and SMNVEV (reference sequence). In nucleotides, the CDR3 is TGTGCCAGCAGCGCGACGGGACAGGGGAATAATGAGCAGTTCTTC. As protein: CASSATGQGNNEQFF.

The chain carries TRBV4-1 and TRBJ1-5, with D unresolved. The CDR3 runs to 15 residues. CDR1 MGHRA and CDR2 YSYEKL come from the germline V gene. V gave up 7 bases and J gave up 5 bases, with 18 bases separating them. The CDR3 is CASTAWEGPHQPQHF. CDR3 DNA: TGCGCCAGCACCGCATGGGAGGGCCCTCATCAGCCCCAGCATTTT.

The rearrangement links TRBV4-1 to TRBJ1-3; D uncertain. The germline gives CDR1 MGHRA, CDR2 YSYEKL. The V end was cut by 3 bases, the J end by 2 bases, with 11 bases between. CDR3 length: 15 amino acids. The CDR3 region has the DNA TGCGCCAGCAGCCAGAGGAAGGGTACTGGAAACACCATATATTTT. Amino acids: CASSQRKGTGNTIYF.

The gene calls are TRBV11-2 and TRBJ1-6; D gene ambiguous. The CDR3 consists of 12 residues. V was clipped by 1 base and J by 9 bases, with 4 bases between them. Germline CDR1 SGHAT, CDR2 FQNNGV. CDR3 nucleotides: TGTGCCAGCAGCTTAGGACCTTCACCCCTCCACTTT. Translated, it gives CASSLGPSPLHF.

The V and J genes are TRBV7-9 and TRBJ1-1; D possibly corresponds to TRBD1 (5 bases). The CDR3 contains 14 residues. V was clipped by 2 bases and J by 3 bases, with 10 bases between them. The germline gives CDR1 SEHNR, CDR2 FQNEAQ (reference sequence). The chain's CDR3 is CASSLRTGDTEAFF. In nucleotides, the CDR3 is TGTGCCAGCAGCTTACGGACGGGGGACACTGAAGCTTTCTTT. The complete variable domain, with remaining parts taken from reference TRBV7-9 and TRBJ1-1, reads DTGVSQNPRHKITKRGQNVTFRCDPISEHNRLYWYRQTLGQGPEFLTYFQNEAQLEKSRLLSDRFSAERPKGSFSTLEIQRTEQGDSAMYLCASSLRTGDTEAFFGQGTRLTVV.

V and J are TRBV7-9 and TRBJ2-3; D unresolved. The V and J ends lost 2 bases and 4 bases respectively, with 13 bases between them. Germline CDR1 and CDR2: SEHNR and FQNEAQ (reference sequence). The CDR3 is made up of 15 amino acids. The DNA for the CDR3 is TGTGCCAGCAGCTTACCGGACGTGGCCCCAGATACGCAGTATTTT. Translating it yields CASSLPDVAPDTQYF.

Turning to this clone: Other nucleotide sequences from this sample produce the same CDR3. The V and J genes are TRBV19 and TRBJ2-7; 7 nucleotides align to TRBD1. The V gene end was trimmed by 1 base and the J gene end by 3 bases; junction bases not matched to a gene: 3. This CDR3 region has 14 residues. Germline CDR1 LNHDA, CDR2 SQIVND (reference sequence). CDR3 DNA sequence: TGTGCCAGTAGTATAGGACAGGGTAACTACGAGCAGTACTTC. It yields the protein CASSIGQGNYEQYF.

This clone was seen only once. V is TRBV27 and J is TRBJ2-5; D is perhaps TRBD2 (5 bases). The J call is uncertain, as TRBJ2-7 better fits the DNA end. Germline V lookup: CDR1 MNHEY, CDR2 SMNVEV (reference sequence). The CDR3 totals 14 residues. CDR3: CASSLGFFGNEQYF. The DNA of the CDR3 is TGTGCCAGCAGTTTGGGGTTTTTCGGGAACGAGCAGTACTTC.

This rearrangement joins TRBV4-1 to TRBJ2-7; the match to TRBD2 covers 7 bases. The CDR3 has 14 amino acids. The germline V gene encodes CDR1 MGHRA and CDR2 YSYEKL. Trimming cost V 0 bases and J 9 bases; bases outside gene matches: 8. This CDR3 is CASSQDRLGLVQYF. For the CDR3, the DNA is TGCGCCAGCAGCCAAGACCGACTAGGACTAGTGCAGTACTTC.

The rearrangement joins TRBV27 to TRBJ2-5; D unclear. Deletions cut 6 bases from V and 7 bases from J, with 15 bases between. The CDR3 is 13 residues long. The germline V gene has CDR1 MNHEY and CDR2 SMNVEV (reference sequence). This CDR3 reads CASRLRDSGTQYF. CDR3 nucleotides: TGTGCCAGCAGACTCCGCGACTCTGGGACCCAGTACTTC.

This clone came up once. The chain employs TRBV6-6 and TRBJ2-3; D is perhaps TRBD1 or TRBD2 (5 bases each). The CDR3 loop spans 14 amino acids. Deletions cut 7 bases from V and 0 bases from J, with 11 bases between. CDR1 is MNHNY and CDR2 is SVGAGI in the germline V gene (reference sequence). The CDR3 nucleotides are TGTGCCAGCACCTACTGGGGGAGCACAGATACGCAGTATTTT. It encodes CASTYWGSTDTQYF.

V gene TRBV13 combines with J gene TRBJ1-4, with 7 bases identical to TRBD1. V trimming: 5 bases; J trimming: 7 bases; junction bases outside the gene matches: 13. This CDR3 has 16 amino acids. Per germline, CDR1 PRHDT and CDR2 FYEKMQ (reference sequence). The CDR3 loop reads CASSVTRRGVAEKLFF. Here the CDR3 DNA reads TGTGCCAGCAGCGTCACACGCAGGGGGGTAGCTGAAAAACTGTTTTTT.

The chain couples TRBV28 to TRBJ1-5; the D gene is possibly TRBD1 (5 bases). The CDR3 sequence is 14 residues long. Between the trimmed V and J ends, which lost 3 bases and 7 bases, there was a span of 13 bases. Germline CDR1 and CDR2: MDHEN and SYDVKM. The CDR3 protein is CASSFSRGGQPQHF. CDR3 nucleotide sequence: TGTGCCAGCAGTTTTTCGAGGGGAGGACAGCCCCAGCATTTT. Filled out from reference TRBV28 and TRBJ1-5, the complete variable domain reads DVKVTQSSRYLVKRTGEKVFLECVQDMDHENMFWYRQDPGLGLRLIYFSYDVKMKEKGDIPEGYSVSREKKERFSLILESASTNQTSMYLCASSFSRGGQPQHFGDGTRLSIL.

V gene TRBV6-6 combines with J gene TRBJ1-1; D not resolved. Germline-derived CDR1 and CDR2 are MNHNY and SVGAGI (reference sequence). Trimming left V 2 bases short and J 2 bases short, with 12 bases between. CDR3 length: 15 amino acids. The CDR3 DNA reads TGTGCCAGCAGTTACAACCGAATGGTTAACACTGAAGCTTTCTTT. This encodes CASSYNRMVNTEAFF.

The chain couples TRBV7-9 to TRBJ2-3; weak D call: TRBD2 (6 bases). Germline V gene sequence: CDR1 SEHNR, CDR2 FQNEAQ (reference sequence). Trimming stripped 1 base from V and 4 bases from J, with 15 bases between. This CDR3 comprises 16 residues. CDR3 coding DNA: TGTGCCAGCAGCTTAGGGTCGGGAGAAGCGGCAGATACGCAGTATTTT. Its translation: CASSLGSGEAADTQYF.

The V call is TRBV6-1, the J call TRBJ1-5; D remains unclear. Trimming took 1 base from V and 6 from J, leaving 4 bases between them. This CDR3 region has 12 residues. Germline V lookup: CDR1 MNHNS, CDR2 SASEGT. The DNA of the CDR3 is TGTGCCAGCAGTGAAGGGGTTCAGCCCCAGCATTTT. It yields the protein CASSEGVQPQHF.

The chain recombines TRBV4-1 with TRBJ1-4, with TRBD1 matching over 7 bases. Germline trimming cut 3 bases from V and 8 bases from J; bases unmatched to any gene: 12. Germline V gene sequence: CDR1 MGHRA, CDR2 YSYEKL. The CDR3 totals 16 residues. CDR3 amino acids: CASSHYLGTGEEKLFF. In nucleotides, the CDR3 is TGCGCCAGCAGCCACTATCTCGGCACAGGGGAGGAAAAACTGTTTTTT.

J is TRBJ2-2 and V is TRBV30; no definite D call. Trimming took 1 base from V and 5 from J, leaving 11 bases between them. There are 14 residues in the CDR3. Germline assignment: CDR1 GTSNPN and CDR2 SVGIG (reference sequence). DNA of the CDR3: TGTGCCTGGAGTGGCTCCCAAGGGACCGGGGAGCTGTTTTTT. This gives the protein CAWSGSQGTGELFF. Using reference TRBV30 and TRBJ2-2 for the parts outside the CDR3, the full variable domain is SQTIHQWPATLVQPVGSPLSLECTVEGTSNPNLYWYRQAAGRGLQLLFYSVGIGQISSEVPQNLSASRPQDRQFILSSKKLLLSDSGFYLCAWSGSQGTGELFFGEGSRLTVL.

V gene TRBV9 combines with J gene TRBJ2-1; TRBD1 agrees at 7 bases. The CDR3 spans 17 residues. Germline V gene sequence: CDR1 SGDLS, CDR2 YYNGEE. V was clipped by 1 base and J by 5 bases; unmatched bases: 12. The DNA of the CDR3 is TGTGCCAGCAGCGTACGCATACATGGGACAGAGCACAATGAGCAGTTCTTC. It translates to CASSVRIHGTEHNEQFF.

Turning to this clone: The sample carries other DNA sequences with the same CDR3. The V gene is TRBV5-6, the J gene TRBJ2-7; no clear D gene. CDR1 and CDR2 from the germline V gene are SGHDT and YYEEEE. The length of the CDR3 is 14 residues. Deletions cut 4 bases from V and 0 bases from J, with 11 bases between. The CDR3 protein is CASSPTLSSYEQYF. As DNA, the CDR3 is TGTGCCAGCAGCCCAACCCTAAGCTCCTACGAGCAGTACTTC.

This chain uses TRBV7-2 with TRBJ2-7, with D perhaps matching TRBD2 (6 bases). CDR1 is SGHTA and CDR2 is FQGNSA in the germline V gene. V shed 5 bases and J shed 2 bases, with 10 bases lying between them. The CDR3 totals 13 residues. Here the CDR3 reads CASSPSSAYEQYF. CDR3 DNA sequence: TGTGCCAGCAGCCCCTCTAGCGCCTACGAGCAGTACTTC.